Presented here are 6 T cell receptor beta chains from one specimen sequenced in a study of siplizumab effects on memory and regulatory T cells. The repertoire was sequenced with immunoSEQ multiplex PCR; TCRdb's copy has only in-frame clones and lacks some. The data show 65,000 to 70,000 clones, with approximately 89% seen just once and about 1.5% held by the top ten. The sample was Tregs sorted from blood. These TCRs come from a human donor in good health.

This chain joins TRBV5-1 and TRBJ2-1; the D gene is possibly TRBD2 (6 bases). Trimming took 0 bases from V and 3 from J, leaving 10 bases between them. This CDR3 contains 15 residues. Germline CDR1 SGHRS, CDR2 YFSETQ. In DNA form, the CDR3 reads TGCGCCAGCAGCTTGGATGGCGGGATCTACAATGAGCAGTTCTTC. This codes for CASSLDGGIYNEQFF.

In its sample, this clone was seen once. This chain joins TRBV19 and TRBJ2-3, with a possible D match to TRBD2 (7 bases). This CDR3 is built from 13 residues. Germline CDR1 and CDR2: LNHDA and SQIVND (reference sequence). V was clipped by 6 bases and J by 4 bases, with 11 bases between them. The chain's CDR3 is CASRRGGADTQYF. Here the CDR3 DNA reads TGTGCCAGTAGGAGGGGGGGGGCAGATACGCAGTATTTT.

For this clone: The junction differs from germline at one of its ends, possibly a read error. The J gene is TRBJ2-7, the V gene TRBV10-3; 7 nucleotides agree with TRBD2. The CDR3 has 14 amino acids. Germline CDR1 ENHRY, CDR2 SYGVKD. The CDR3 DNA is TGTGCCAGCAGTGAATCTGCGGGAGTGGACGAGCAGTACTTC. Protein product: CASSESAGVDEQYF.

V and J are TRBV25-1 and TRBJ2-1; no definite D call. There are 12 residues in the CDR3. Deletions cut 2 bases from V and 7 bases from J, with 6 bases between. Germline CDR1 MGHDK, CDR2 SYGVNS. CDR3 in DNA: TGTGCCAGCAGTGAAGGGTGGAATGAGCAGTTCTTC. Encoded protein: CASSEGWNEQFF.

The chain is built from TRBV19 and TRBJ1-1; perhaps TRBD1 as D (6 bases). CDR1 is LNHDA, CDR2 SQIVND, per germline (reference sequence). V was pared by 4 bases and J by 6 bases, with 18 bases between. CDR3 length: 15 residues. The CDR3 region is CASSKIGGLGAEAFF. The CDR3 nucleotides are TGTGCCAGTAGTAAAATTGGGGGGCTCGGCGCTGAAGCTTTCTTT.

CDR3 coding DNA: TGCGCCAGCAGCTTGGGACAGGGGGGTGGAAACACCATATATTTT. Translating it yields CASSLGQGGGNTIYF. The chain links TRBV5-1 to TRBJ1-3; 9 bases agree with TRBD1. CDR1 is SGHRS and CDR2 is YFSETQ in the germline V gene. The CDR3 runs 15 residues. Trimming removed 0 bases from V and 3 bases from J; junction bases left unmatched: 1.